This T cell receptor (beta chain) was retrieved from a study of blood T cell repertoires in COVID-19. As originally analysed: Scientists estimated how many nucleated cells there were by amplifying reference gene primers. Method: immunoSEQ multiplex PCR; TCRdb's copy keeps in-frame clones and lacks some. The V and J calls and the clone size are those of that table, but D and trimming were determined from the DNA. The profile shows approximately 220,000 clones, 80% to 90% of them singletons. V shed 8 bases and J shed 6 bases, with 14 bases lying between them. CDR1 is MDHEN, CDR2 SYDVKM, per germline. The CDR3 is 13 amino acids. Residents of 20 to 25 US areas, aged 18 to 89 years, made up the participants.

This receptor was taken from a woman in her thirties or forties with acute COVID-19. The rearrangement links TRBV28 to TRBJ1-5; TRBD1 might be the D (6 bases). Sequencing was performed on PBMCs or T cells enriched from blood (not recorded which). In DNA, the CDR3 is TGTGCCAGCCGGGGGGCTTTAACTCAGCCCCAGCATTTT. Translating it yields CASRGALTQPQHF.